The rows below give T cell receptor beta chains drawn from one sample of a study of cytomegalovirus exposure and HLA in healthy donors. Method: immunoSEQ multiplex PCR; TCRdb's copy keeps in-frame clones and lacks some. The sample carries roughly 150,000 clones, 85% to 90% recorded once. Sequencing input: PBMCs. The receptors stem from a woman aged 18-29 years in good health and CMV-seropositive. Each CDR3 is given with its conserved first and last residue. Each record gives: clone size, J gene, V gene, D gene, CDR3 DNA, CDR3 protein. D genes are given only for firm matches. Size is stated for part of the rows, as once, few or many counts, or as a class when the clone is expanded.

clone size: -
J gene: TRBJ2-7
V gene: TRBV11-2
D gene: -
CDR3 DNA: TGTGCCAGCAGCTTGGGCGTCCCGGGAGTCGAGCAGTACTTC
CDR3 protein: CASSLGVPGVEQYF

clone size: once
J gene: TRBJ2-3
V gene: TRBV10-1
D gene: TRBD1
CDR3 DNA: TGCGCCAGCAGTCACCCGGACAGGGACACAGATACGCAGTATTTT
CDR3 protein: CASSHPDRDTDTQYF

clone size: -
J gene: TRBJ1-2
V gene: TRBV4-1
D gene: TRBD1
CDR3 DNA: TGCGCCAGCAGCCCGGGGACAGGAGCCAATGGCTACACCTTC
CDR3 protein: CASSPGTGANGYTF

clone size: -
J gene: TRBJ1-5
V gene: TRBV30
D gene: TRBD1
CDR3 DNA: TGTGCCTGGAGTCTCACAGGGGGGAATCAGCCCCAGCATTTT
CDR3 protein: CAWSLTGGNQPQHF

clone size: -
J gene: TRBJ2-5
V gene: TRBV10-2
D gene: TRBD2
CDR3 DNA: TGCGCCAGCGACATTAGCGGGAGTTGGGAGACCCAGTACTTC
CDR3 protein: CASDISGSWETQYF

clone size: once
J gene: TRBJ1-2
V gene: TRBV29-1
D gene: -
CDR3 DNA: TGCAGCGTCGCTACAGGGACCGGGTATGGCTACACCTTC
CDR3 protein: CSVATGTGYGYTF

clone size: -
J gene: TRBJ1-1
V gene: TRBV18
D gene: TRBD1
CDR3 DNA: TGTGCCAGCTCGCGACAGGGCGCTAGGGCTGAAGCTTTCTTT
CDR3 protein: CASSRQGARAEAFF

clone size: -
J gene: TRBJ1-1
V gene: TRBV5-1
D gene: -
CDR3 DNA: TGCGCCAGCAGCTTGTACAGCCAGAACACTGAAGCTTTCTTT
CDR3 protein: CASSLYSQNTEAFF

clone size: -
J gene: TRBJ2-2
V gene: TRBV10-3
D gene: -
CDR3 DNA: TGTGCCATCACCTCTAGCTCCTCCGGCGGGGAGCTGTTTTTT
CDR3 protein: CAITSSSSGGELFF

clone size: -
J gene: TRBJ1-2
V gene: TRBV7-8
D gene: -
CDR3 DNA: TGTGCCAGCAGCTTAGCCGGGTCTGCAACCTATGGCTACACCTTC
CDR3 protein: CASSLAGSATYGYTF

clone size: -
J gene: TRBJ2-7
V gene: TRBV29-1
D gene: -
CDR3 DNA: TGCAGCGTGCAAAGCGGGCTTTACTACGAGCAGTACTTC
CDR3 protein: CSVQSGLYYEQYF

clone size: -
J gene: TRBJ2-2
V gene: TRBV4-2
D gene: -
CDR3 DNA: TGTGCCAGCAGCCAAGAGGACAGCCCCTCGAACACCGGGGAGCTGTTTTTT
CDR3 protein: CASSQEDSPSNTGELFF

clone size: -
J gene: TRBJ1-1
V gene: TRBV10-2
D gene: -
CDR3 DNA: TGCGCCAGCAGTACTCGGAGGACTGAAGCTTTCTTT
CDR3 protein: CASSTRRTEAFF

clone size: -
J gene: TRBJ2-7
V gene: TRBV28
D gene: TRBD1
CDR3 DNA: TGTGCCAGTACTCCGGGACAGGGTACCGAGCAGTACTTC
CDR3 protein: CASTPGQGTEQYF

clone size: -
J gene: TRBJ2-7
V gene: TRBV11-1
D gene: TRBD1
CDR3 DNA: TGTGCCAGCAGCATCGGACAGGGAGGTTTAGACGAGCAGTACTTC
CDR3 protein: CASSIGQGGLDEQYF

clone size: -
J gene: TRBJ2-7
V gene: TRBV5-1
D gene: TRBD1
CDR3 DNA: TGCGCCAGCAGCTACACAGGGGAACGTCCCTACGAGCAGTACTTC
CDR3 protein: CASSYTGERPYEQYF

clone size: -
J gene: TRBJ2-5
V gene: TRBV4-2
D gene: TRBD1
CDR3 DNA: TGTGCCAGCAGCCACAGTACAGGGGAAGAGACCCAGTACTTC
CDR3 protein: CASSHSTGEETQYF

clone size: -
J gene: TRBJ1-1
V gene: TRBV19
D gene: -
CDR3 DNA: TGTGCCAGTAGTATCAGAGGGAACACTGAAGCTTTCTTT
CDR3 protein: CASSIRGNTEAFF

clone size: -
J gene: TRBJ1-5
V gene: TRBV9
D gene: TRBD1
CDR3 DNA: TGTGCCAGCAGCGTCACAGGGGATCAGCCCCAGCATTTT
CDR3 protein: CASSVTGDQPQHF

clone size: few
J gene: TRBJ2-1
V gene: TRBV7-3
D gene: TRBD2
CDR3 DNA: TGTGCCAGCAGCGGGGGACTAGCGGGCGTATACAATGAGCAGTTCTTC
CDR3 protein: CASSGGLAGVYNEQFF

clone size: -
J gene: TRBJ2-1
V gene: TRBV5-1
D gene: TRBD2
CDR3 DNA: TGCGCCAGCAGCCCCCCCCCTAGCGGGATTATCAATGAGCAGTTCTTC
CDR3 protein: CASSPPPSGIINEQFF

clone size: -
J gene: TRBJ2-7
V gene: TRBV5-1
D gene: -
CDR3 DNA: TGCGCCAGCAGCTTGGCCGGGGAAGCTTCTTACGAGCAGTACTTC
CDR3 protein: CASSLAGEASYEQYF

clone size: -
J gene: TRBJ2-7
V gene: TRBV27
D gene: -
CDR3 DNA: TGTGCCAGCAGTTTCAGGGGGGAGTATGCCTACGAGCAGTACTTC
CDR3 protein: CASSFRGEYAYEQYF

clone size: -
J gene: TRBJ1-4
V gene: TRBV19
D gene: TRBD1
CDR3 DNA: TGTGCCAGTAGTGGACAGGGAGCAACTAATGAAAAACTGTTTTTT
CDR3 protein: CASSGQGATNEKLFF